One T cell receptor beta chain is described in this entry. Its target is not known. These data belong to a study of cytomegalovirus exposure and HLA in healthy donors. General observations from the study: Specific recognition of CMV antigens was confirmed in vitro for a few chains (all CMV-associated).

PCR used 60 Vbeta primers and 13 Jbeta primers. Profiled with immunoSEQ multiplex PCR; TCRdb holds only in-frame clones, not every one. The sample lists 250,000 to 350,000 clones; 75% to 90% were seen once. Among the donors, all were healthy bone marrow donors. Specimen: PBMCs. This clonotype was obtained from a man aged 40-55 years in good health and CMV-seropositive.

This CDR3 is CATDGGRVNEKLFF. The CDR3 nucleotides read TGTGCCACCGATGGGGGCAGGGTAAATGAAAAACTGTTTTTT. V usage is TRBV6-6 and J usage is TRBJ1-4, with TRBD1 as a possible D gene (6 bases). The CDR3 extends over 14 amino acids. V shed 10 bases and J shed 5 bases, with 17 bases lying between them. CDR1 and CDR2 from the germline V gene are MNHNY and SVGAGI (reference sequence).